The source of this TCR beta chain is a study of vaccination effects on CD4 cells after COVID-19. Study-wide context: Specimens were obtained from a couple of convalescent patients 16 days and one week prior to vaccination.

The assay was immunoSEQ multiplex PCR, and TCRdb's table has in-frame clones only and misses some. The sample has 70,000 or so clones, 65% to 85% seen once. V shed 4 bases and J shed 11 bases, with 10 bases lying between them. The CDR3 is 12 residues long. Per the germline V gene, CDR1 is SGHDT and CDR2 is YYEEEE. Of note for this clone: Its antigen is still unknown.

Whole-study findings and limits: Late after vaccination, infection- and vaccine-induced clones showed marked clonal contraction.

Prior to sequencing, the ViraFEST assay stimulated PBMC with viral peptide pools, which expanded the antigen-specific CD4+ T cells. A 10-day culture period preceded the isolation of CD4+ T cells. The person was diagnosed with PCR-confirmed SARS-CoV-2 infection between March and December 2020. This sample comprised CD4+ T cells from PBMCs cultured with HIV peptides, obtained before COVID-19 vaccination. Indicated subset: HIV-1 Nef peptide pool negative control/reference culture. This TCR came from a human donor who had a prior SARS-CoV-2 infection. J is TRBJ1-6 and V is TRBV5-6; D unresolved. In DNA, the CDR3 is TGTGCCAGCAGCCCTTGGGAGGCACCCCTCCACTTT. As protein: CASSPWEAPLHF.